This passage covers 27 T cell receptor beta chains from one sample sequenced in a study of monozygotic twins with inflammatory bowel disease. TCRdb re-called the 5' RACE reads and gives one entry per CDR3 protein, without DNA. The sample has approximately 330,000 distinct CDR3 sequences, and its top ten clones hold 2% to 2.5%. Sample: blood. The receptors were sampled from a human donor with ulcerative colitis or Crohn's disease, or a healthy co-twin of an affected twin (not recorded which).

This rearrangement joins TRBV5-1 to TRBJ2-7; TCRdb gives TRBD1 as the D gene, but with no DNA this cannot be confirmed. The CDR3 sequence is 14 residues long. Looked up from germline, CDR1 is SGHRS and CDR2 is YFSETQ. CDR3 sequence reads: CASSLDRVQDEQYF.

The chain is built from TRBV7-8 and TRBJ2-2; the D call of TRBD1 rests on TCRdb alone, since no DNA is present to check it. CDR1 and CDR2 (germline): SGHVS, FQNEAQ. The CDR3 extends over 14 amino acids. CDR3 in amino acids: CASSLTPRGGELFF.

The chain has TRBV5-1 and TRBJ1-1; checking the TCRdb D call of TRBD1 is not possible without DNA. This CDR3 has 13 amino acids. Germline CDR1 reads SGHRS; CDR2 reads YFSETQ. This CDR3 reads CASSLQGVPEAFF.

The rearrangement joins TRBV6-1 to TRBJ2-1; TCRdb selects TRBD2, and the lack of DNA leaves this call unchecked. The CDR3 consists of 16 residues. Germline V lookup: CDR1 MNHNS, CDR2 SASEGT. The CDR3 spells CASSEWVTSGSNEQFF.

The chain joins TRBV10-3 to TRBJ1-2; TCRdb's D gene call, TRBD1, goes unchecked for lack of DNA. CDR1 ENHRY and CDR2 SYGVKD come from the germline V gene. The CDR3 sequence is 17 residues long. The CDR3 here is CAISVQGAPLDGDGYTF.

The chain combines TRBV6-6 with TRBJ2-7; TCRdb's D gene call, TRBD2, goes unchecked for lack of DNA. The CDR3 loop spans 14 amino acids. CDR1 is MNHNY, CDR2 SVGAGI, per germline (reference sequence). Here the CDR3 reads CAVKEAGGPYEQYF.

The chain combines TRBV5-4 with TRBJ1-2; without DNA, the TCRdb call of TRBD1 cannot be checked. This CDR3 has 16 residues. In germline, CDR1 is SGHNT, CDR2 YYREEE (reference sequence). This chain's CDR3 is CASSLVGGQGAVGYTF.

This chain's CDR3 is CASSLPSDFRGEQYF. V and J are TRBV5-1 and TRBJ2-7; no DNA is available, so the TRBD2 call from TCRdb remains unchecked. The germline V gene encodes CDR1 SGHRS and CDR2 YFSETQ. This CDR3 comprises 15 residues.

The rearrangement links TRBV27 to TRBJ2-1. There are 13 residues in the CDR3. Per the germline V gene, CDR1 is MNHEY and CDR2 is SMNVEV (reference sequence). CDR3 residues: CASGKSSYNEQFF.

CDR3 sequence: CASTRGGFPPADTKDTF. The V and J genes are TRBV28 and TRBJ1-2; the D gene TCRdb calls, TRBD1, cannot be checked with no DNA. The CDR3 totals 17 residues. The V gene's germline CDR1 is MDHEN and CDR2 SYDVKM.

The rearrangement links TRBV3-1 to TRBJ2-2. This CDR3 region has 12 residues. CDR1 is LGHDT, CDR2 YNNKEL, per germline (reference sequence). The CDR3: CASSQEFGELFF.

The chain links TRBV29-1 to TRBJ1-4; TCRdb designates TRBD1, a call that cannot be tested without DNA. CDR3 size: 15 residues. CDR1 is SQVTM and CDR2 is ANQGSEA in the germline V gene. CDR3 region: CSVRAGQSFNEKLFF. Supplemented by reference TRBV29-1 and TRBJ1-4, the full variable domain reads SAVISQKPSRDICQRGTSLTIQCQVDSQVTMMFWYRQQPGQSLTLIATANQGSEATYESGFVIDKFPISRPNLTFSTLTVSNMSPEDSSIYLCSVRAGQSFNEKLFFGSGTQLSVL.

The chain's CDR3 is CASSITSYEQYF. The rearrangement links TRBV12-3 or TRBV12-4 to TRBJ2-7. The CDR3 is made up of 12 amino acids.

The CDR3 is CASSRTAGTGTDTQYF. The V and J genes are TRBV12-3 or TRBV12-4 and TRBJ2-3; TCRdb calls TRBD1, which cannot be checked without DNA. The CDR3 totals 16 residues.

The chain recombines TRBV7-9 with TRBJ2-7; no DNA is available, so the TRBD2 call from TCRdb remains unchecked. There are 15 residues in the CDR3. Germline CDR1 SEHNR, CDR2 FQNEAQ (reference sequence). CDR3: CASGTTSGDAYEQYF.

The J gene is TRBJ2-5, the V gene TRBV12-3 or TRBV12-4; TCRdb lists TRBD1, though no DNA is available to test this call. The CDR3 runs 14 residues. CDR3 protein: CASTPAGEGETQYF.

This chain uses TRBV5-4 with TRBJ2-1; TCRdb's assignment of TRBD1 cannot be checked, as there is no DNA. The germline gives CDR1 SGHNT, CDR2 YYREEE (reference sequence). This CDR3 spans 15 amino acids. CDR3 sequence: CASSFGGHSYNEQFF.

CDR3 loop: CATRQGGNIQYF. This chain connects TRBV28 to TRBJ2-4; the D gene TCRdb calls, TRBD1, cannot be checked with no DNA. CDR1 and CDR2 from the germline V gene are MDHEN and SYDVKM. The CDR3 extends over 12 amino acids. Complete variable domain (other parts from reference TRBV28 and TRBJ2-4): DVKVTQSSRYLVKRTGEKVFLECVQDMDHENMFWYRQDPGLGLRLIYFSYDVKMKEKGDIPEGYSVSREKKERFSLILESASTNQTSMYLCATRQGGNIQYFGAGTRLSVL.

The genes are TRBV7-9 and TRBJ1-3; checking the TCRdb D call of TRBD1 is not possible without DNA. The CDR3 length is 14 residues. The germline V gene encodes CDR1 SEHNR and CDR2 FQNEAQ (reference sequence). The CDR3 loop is CASSFDREGNTIYF.

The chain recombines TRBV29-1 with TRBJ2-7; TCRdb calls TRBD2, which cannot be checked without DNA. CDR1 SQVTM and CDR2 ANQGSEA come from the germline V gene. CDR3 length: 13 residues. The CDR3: CSVEKDPSGLAYF.

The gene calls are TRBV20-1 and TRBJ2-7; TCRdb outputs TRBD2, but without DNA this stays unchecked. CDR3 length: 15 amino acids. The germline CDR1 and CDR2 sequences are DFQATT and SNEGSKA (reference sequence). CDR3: CSAATGLAENYEQYF.

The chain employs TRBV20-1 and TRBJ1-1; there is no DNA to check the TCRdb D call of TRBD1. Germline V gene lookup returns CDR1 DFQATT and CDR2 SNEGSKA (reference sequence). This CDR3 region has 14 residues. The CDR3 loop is CSARAGGFYTEAFF.

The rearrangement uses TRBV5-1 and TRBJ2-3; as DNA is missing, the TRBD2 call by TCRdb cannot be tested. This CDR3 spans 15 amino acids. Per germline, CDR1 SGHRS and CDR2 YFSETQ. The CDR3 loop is CASSLSPELTDTQYF.

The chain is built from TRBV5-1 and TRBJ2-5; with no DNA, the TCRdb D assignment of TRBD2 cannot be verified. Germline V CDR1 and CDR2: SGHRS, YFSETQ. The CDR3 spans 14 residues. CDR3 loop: CASSLVAGVETQYF.

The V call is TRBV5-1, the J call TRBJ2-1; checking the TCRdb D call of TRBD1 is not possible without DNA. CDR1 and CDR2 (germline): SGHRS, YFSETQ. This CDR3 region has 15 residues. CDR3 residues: CASSFRDPSYNEQFF.

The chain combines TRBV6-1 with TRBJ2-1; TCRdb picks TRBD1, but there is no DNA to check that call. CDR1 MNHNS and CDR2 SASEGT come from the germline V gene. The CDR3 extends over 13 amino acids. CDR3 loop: CASSASGEHEQFF.

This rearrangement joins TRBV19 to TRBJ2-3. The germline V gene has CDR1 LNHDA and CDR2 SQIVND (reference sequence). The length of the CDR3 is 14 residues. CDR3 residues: CASSMRLLGDTQYF.